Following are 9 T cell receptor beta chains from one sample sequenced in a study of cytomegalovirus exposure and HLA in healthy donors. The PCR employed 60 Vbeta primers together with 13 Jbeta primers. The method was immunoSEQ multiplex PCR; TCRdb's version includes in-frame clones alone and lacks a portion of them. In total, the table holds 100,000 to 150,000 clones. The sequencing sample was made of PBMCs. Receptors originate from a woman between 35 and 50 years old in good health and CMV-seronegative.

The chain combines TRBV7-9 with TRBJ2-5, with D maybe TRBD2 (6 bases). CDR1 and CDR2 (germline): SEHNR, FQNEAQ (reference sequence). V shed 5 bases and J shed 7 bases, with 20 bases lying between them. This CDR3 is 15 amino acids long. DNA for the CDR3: TGTGCCAGCAGCACCCGGACTATTACTAAGAGGACCCAGTACTTC. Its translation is CASSTRTITKRTQYF.

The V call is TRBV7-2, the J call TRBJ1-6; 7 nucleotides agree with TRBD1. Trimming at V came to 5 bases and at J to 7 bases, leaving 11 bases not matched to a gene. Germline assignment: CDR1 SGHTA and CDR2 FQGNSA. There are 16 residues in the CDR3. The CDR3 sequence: CASSRQQGSGNSPLHF. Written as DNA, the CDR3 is TGTGCCAGCAGCCGTCAACAGGGGTCGGGGAATTCACCCCTCCACTTT.

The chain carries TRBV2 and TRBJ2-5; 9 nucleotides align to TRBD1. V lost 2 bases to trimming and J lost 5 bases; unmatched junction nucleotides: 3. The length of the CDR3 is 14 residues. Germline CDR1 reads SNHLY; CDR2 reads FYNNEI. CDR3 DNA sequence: TGTGCCAGCAGTGAAACGACAGGGGGGGAGACCCAGTACTTC. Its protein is CASSETTGGETQYF. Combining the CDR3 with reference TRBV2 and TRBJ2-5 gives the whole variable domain EPEVTQTPSHQVTQMGQEVILRCVPISNHLYFYWYRQILGQKVEFLVSFYNNEISEKSEIFDDQFSVERPDGSNFTLKIRSTKLEDSAMYFCASSETTGGETQYFGPGTRLLVL.

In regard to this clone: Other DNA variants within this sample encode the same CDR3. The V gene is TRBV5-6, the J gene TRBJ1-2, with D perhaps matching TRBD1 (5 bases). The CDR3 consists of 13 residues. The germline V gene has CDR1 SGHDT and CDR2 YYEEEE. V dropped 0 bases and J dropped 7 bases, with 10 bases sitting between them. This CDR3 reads CASSLGQGTGYTF. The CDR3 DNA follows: TGTGCCAGCAGCTTGGGCCAGGGCACTGGCTACACCTTC.

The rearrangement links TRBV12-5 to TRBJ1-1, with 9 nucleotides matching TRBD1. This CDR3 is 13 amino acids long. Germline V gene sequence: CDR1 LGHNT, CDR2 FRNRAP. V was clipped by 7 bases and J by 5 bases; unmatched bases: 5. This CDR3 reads CASVDRGWTEAFF. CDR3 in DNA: TGTGCTAGTGTTGACAGGGGGTGGACTGAAGCTTTCTTT.

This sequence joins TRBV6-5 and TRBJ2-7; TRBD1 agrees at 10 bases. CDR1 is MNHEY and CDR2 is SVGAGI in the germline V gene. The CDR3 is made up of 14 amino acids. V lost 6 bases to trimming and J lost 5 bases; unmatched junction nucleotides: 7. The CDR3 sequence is CASSRQGAYDEQYF. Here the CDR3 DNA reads TGTGCCAGCAGCAGACAGGGGGCGTACGACGAGCAGTACTTC.

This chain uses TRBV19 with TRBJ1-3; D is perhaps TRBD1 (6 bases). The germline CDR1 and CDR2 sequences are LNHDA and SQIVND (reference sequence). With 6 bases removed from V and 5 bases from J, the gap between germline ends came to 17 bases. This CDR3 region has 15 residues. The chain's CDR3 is CASSLSGGHRNTIYF. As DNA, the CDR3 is TGTGCCAGTAGCCTGTCGGGGGGCCATCGAAACACCATATATTTT.

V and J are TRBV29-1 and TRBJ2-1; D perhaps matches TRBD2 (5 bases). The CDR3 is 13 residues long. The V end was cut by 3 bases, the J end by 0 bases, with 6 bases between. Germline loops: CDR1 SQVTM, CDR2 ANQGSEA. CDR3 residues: CSVEGSSYNEQFF. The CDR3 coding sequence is TGCAGCGTTGAGGGGAGCTCCTACAATGAGCAGTTCTTC.

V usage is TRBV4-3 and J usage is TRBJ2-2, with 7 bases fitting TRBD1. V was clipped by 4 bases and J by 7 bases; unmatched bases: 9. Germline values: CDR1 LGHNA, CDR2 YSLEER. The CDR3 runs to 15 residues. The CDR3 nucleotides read TGCGCCAGCAGCCCTTCGACAGGGAACGTCGGGGAGCTGTTTTTT. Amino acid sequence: CASSPSTGNVGELFF.